What follows are 25 T cell receptor beta chains derived from one specimen sequenced in a study of Ad26.COV2.S vaccination and SARS-CoV-2 variants. TCRdb's table, derived via immunoSEQ multiplex PCR, lists solely in-frame clones and lacks some. This sample has about 100,000 clones; less than 85% occur once, and the top ten carry roughly a sixth. Source: peripheral blood, taken after recovery from COVID-19. The source of these receptors is a human donor who had recovered from COVID-19.

V usage is TRBV2 and J usage is TRBJ2-5; D not certain. Germline-derived CDR1 and CDR2 are SNHLY and FYNNEI. The ends were cut back, 6 bases at V and 5 bases at J, with 7 bases in the middle. The CDR3 totals 11 residues. CDR3: CASSFGETQYF. The CDR3 nucleotides are TGTGCCAGCAGCTTCGGGGAGACCCAGTACTTC.

This chain links TRBV29-1 with TRBJ1-2; tentative D call: TRBD1 (6 bases). This CDR3 comprises 13 residues. Germline CDR1 is SQVTM and CDR2 is ANQGSEA. V was cut by 7 bases and J by 4 bases, with 16 bases left in between. In DNA form, the CDR3 reads TGCAGCGCTACTGACAGGCGGAGCTATGGCTACACCTTC. The encoded protein is CSATDRRSYGYTF.

This clone appeared once. CDR3 nucleotide sequence: TGTGCCAGCAGCATGGACGTCTACACTGAAGCTTTCTTT. Its protein is CASSMDVYTEAFF. This chain connects TRBV7-9 to TRBJ1-1; D unclear. CDR1 and CDR2 (germline): SEHNR, FQNEAQ (reference sequence). Trimming took off 5 bases at V and 3 bases at J, with 10 bases between the two ends. The CDR3 has 13 residues.

This chain connects TRBV4-1 to TRBJ2-5; 13 bases align to TRBD2. The length of the CDR3 is 17 residues. Germline V gene data show CDR1 as MGHRA and CDR2 as YSYEKL. The V gene end was trimmed by 1 base and the J gene end by 4 bases; junction bases not matched to a gene: 6. The CDR3 region is CASSQGPGLAGRETQYF. The CDR3 DNA follows: TGCGCCAGCAGCCAAGGGCCGGGACTAGCGGGGAGAGAGACCCAGTACTTC.

The J gene is TRBJ1-2, the V gene TRBV12-3 or TRBV12-4; D call uncertain. The CDR3 length is 13 residues. The V end was cut by 6 bases, the J end by 3 bases, with 11 bases between. The CDR3 region has the DNA TGTGCCAGCAGGGCGAATCTGGACTATGGCTACACCTTC. This translates into CASRANLDYGYTF.

The gene calls are TRBV29-1 and TRBJ1-2, with a tentative D call TRBD1 (5 bases). The CDR3 is 14 residues long. V was cut by 5 bases and J by 5 bases, with 18 bases left in between. Germline CDR1 reads SQVTM; CDR2 reads ANQGSEA. The DNA of the CDR3 is TGCAGCGTTATTGCCGGGACGGACGTATATGGCTACACCTTC. Its translation is CSVIAGTDVYGYTF.

The V and J genes are TRBV6-6 and TRBJ1-1, with D perhaps matching TRBD1 (5 bases). V shed 6 bases and J shed 8 bases, with 10 bases lying between them. The length of the CDR3 is 11 residues. CDR1 is MNHNY and CDR2 is SVGAGI in the germline V gene (reference sequence). CDR3 protein: CASSPGGEAFF. The CDR3 DNA follows: TGTGCCAGCAGCCCGGGGGGAGAAGCTTTCTTT.

Written as DNA, the CDR3 is TGTGCCACCAGCAGAGATTTAAGGTTGGGGGAAAAACTGTTTTTT. This encodes CATSRDLRLGEKLFF. The rearrangement links TRBV15 to TRBJ1-4; D not resolved. Trimming left V 0 bases short and J 8 bases short, with 13 bases between. The germline gives CDR1 LNHNV, CDR2 YYDKDF (reference sequence). The CDR3 covers 15 residues. The variable domain in full, with the rest retrieved from reference TRBV15 and TRBJ1-4, is DAMVIQNPRYQVTQFGKPVTLSCSQTLNHNVMYWYQQKSSQAPKLLFHYYDKDFNNEADTPDNFQSRRPNTSFCFLDIRSPGLGDTAMYLCATSRDLRLGEKLFFGSGTQLSVL.

The rearrangement joins TRBV29-1 to TRBJ1-6; possible D gene TRBD1, 6 bases. CDR3 length: 13 amino acids. Germline V gives CDR1 SQVTM, CDR2 ANQGSEA. V was pared by 7 bases and J by 4 bases, with 11 bases between. The CDR3 DNA reads as TGCAGCGGGGGGGCCGATTATAATTCACCCCTCCACTTT. It encodes CSGGADYNSPLHF.

The chain carries TRBV6-1 and TRBJ1-1, with D maybe TRBD1 (6 bases). This CDR3 has 16 residues. The germline gives CDR1 MNHNS, CDR2 SASEGT. V lost 3 bases to trimming and J lost 4 bases, with 18 bases between them. For the CDR3, the DNA is TGTGCCAGCAGTGATCGGGTCCAGGGGTCTGTCACTGAAGCTTTCTTT. The encoded protein is CASSDRVQGSVTEAFF.

The genes are TRBV29-1 and TRBJ2-7; the match to TRBD1 covers 7 bases. In germline, CDR1 is SQVTM, CDR2 ANQGSEA. The CDR3 runs to 13 residues. The DNA for the CDR3 is TGCATCGTCCGGGACAGCAGCTCCTACGAGCAGTACTTC. This sequence encodes CIVRDSSSYEQYF.

The gene calls are TRBV29-1 and TRBJ1-6; D possibly corresponds to TRBD1 (6 bases). The V end was cut by 2 bases, the J end by 8 bases, with 16 bases between. CDR1 and CDR2 from the germline V gene are SQVTM and ANQGSEA. The CDR3 totals 15 residues. As DNA, the CDR3 is TGCAGCGTTGAAAGGTTCCGGGACACCCATTCACCCCTCCACTTT. Its protein is CSVERFRDTHSPLHF.

The chain is built from TRBV6-5 and TRBJ1-5; D remains unclear. CDR1 and CDR2 (germline): MNHEY, SVGAGI. The CDR3 runs to 13 residues. Trimming left V 2 bases short and J 6 bases short, with 8 bases between. In nucleotides, the CDR3 is TGTGCCAGCAGTTACGATATTGGTCAGCCCCAGCATTTT. Translated: CASSYDIGQPQHF.

CDR3: CASGRDGRPYNSPLHF. The CDR3 DNA follows: TGTGCCAGCGGGAGAGACGGCAGGCCTTATAATTCACCCCTCCACTTT. The genes are TRBV27 and TRBJ1-6, with no clear D. Trimming removed 8 bases at V and 4 bases at J, with 18 bases between. The CDR3 contains 16 residues. Germline CDR1 reads MNHEY; CDR2 reads SMNVEV (reference sequence).

The chain is built from TRBV10-3 and TRBJ1-5; TRBD1 might be the D (5 bases). There are 14 residues in the CDR3. Germline CDR1 and CDR2: ENHRY and SYGVKD. Trimming stripped 10 bases from V and 3 bases from J, with 16 bases between. The CDR3 DNA reads as TGTGCCACCCAACGGGAGGGGTCCAATCAGCCCCAGCATTTT. It codes for CATQREGSNQPQHF.

The genes are TRBV7-2 and TRBJ2-1; no firm D call. Germline lookup yields CDR1 SGHTA and CDR2 FQGNSA. This CDR3 is 14 amino acids long. V lost 5 bases to trimming and J lost 5 bases, with 13 bases between them. CDR3 region: CASSPPGPHNEQFF. DNA for the CDR3: TGTGCCAGCAGCCCCCCCGGGCCTCACAATGAGCAGTTCTTC.

This sequence joins TRBV5-1 and TRBJ2-2; D gene ambiguous. V was cut by 5 bases and J by 0 bases, with 8 bases left in between. The CDR3 loop spans 14 amino acids. From germline, CDR1 is SGHRS and CDR2 YFSETQ. CDR3 residues: CASRTGSNTGELFF. As DNA, the CDR3 is TGCGCCAGCAGGACGGGCTCGAACACCGGGGAGCTGTTTTTT.

This chain uses TRBV19 with TRBJ1-2; 8 bases are shared with TRBD1. The CDR3 totals 14 residues. V lost 5 bases, J lost 1 base, and 3 bases stayed unmatched. Looked up from germline, CDR1 is LNHDA and CDR2 is SQIVND (reference sequence). CDR3 loop: CASSLRGLNYGYTF. The CDR3 nucleotides read TGTGCCAGTAGTCTCAGGGGGCTTAACTATGGCTACACCTTC.

This clone has only a few counts. V and J are TRBV7-2 and TRBJ1-5; tentative D call: TRBD1 (6 bases). CDR3 length: 15 residues. Germline V CDR1 and CDR2: SGHTA, FQGNSA. Trimming shortened V by 5 bases and J by 4 bases, and 15 bases separated the two germline ends. The CDR3: CASSPSGQFNQPQHF. The CDR3 DNA reads TGTGCCAGCAGCCCGAGTGGACAGTTTAATCAGCCCCAGCATTTT.

This clone was counted a few times. The chain uses TRBV9 and TRBJ1-6; D remains unclear. Looked up from germline, CDR1 is SGDLS and CDR2 is YYNGEE. V was pared by 3 bases and J by 9 bases, with 16 bases between. The CDR3 totals 15 residues. As DNA, the CDR3 is TGTGCCAGCAGCGAGTCGAACGTTGCAACTTCACCCCTCCACTTT. Protein: CASSESNVATSPLHF.

The chain couples TRBV6-1 to TRBJ1-3; possibly TRBD1 for D (5 bases). From germline, CDR1 is MNHNS and CDR2 SASEGT. The V gene lost 0 bases and the J gene lost 2 bases, with 14 bases spanning the gap. The length of the CDR3 is 17 residues. The CDR3 coding sequence is TGTGCCAGCAGTGAAGCAAGGGGTGGGCAGGCTGGAAACACCATATATTTT. It specifies CASSEARGGQAGNTIYF.

This rearrangement joins TRBV7-9 to TRBJ2-5; no definite D call. Trimming stripped 5 bases from V and 4 bases from J, with 14 bases between. Germline V gives CDR1 SEHNR, CDR2 FQNEAQ (reference sequence). The CDR3 extends over 14 amino acids. The CDR3 DNA follows: TGTGCCAGCAGCGCCGGAACTTCAGGAGAGACCCAGTACTTC. The encoded protein is CASSAGTSGETQYF.

Notes on this clone: The same CDR3 can be traced to other DNA sequences in this sample. The CDR3 loop reads CASSRTTNEKLFF. The CDR3 DNA reads TGTGCCAGCAGCCGAACAACTAATGAAAAACTGTTTTTT. This chain uses TRBV28 with TRBJ1-4; D uncertain. CDR1 is MDHEN, CDR2 SYDVKM, per germline. V dropped 6 bases and J dropped 0 bases, with 5 bases sitting between them. The CDR3 loop spans 13 amino acids. The complete variable domain, with remaining parts taken from reference TRBV28 and TRBJ1-4, reads DVKVTQSSRYLVKRTGEKVFLECVQDMDHENMFWYRQDPGLGLRLIYFSYDVKMKEKGDIPEGYSVSREKKERFSLILESASTNQTSMYLCASSRTTNEKLFFGSGTQLSVL.

The rearrangement joins TRBV29-1 to TRBJ1-1; D not resolved. Germline V CDR1 and CDR2: SQVTM, ANQGSEA. The V gene lost 2 bases and the J gene lost 10 bases, with 11 bases spanning the gap. The CDR3 spans 11 residues. Here the CDR3 DNA reads TGCAGCGTTGAATGGTCCATCCGAGCTTTCTTT. Its protein product is CSVEWSIRAFF. Drawing the rest from reference TRBV29-1 and TRBJ1-1, the complete variable domain is SAVISQKPSRDICQRGTSLTIQCQVDSQVTMMFWYRQQPGQSLTLIATANQGSEATYESGFVIDKFPISRPNLTFSTLTVSNMSPEDSSIYLCSVEWSIRAFFGQGTRLTVV.

The genes are TRBV15 and TRBJ1-3; D remains ambiguous. With 1 base removed from V and 0 bases from J, the gap between germline ends came to 7 bases. Germline assignment: CDR1 LNHNV and CDR2 YYDKDF (reference sequence). The CDR3 loop spans 15 amino acids. The CDR3 DNA sequence: TGTGCCACCAGCAGAGTTTCCGTCTCTGGAAACACCATATATTTT. Translated: CATSRVSVSGNTIYF.